The table lists the clone carrying this TCR beta chain with a few counts. This entry belongs to a study of CD8 T cells in ankylosing spondylitis. TCRdb re-called the 5' RACE reads with MiXCR, one entry per CDR3 protein. The sample records hundreds of thousands of distinct CDR3 sequences, roughly a tenth being singletons. CDR3 length: 11 residues. The germline CDR1 and CDR2 sequences are SGHTA and FQGNSA. Trimming took 5 bases from V and 8 from J, leaving 9 bases between them. The chain has TRBV7-2 and TRBJ1-2; D uncertain. The TCR originated in a male donor with ankylosing spondylitis or in good health (not recorded which). Sequencing was performed on blood, either unsorted or a sorted T cell fraction (not recorded which). The CDR3 nucleotides are TGTGCCAGCAGCCCGGACGTCGGCTACACCTTC. Translated, it gives CASSPDVGYTF.